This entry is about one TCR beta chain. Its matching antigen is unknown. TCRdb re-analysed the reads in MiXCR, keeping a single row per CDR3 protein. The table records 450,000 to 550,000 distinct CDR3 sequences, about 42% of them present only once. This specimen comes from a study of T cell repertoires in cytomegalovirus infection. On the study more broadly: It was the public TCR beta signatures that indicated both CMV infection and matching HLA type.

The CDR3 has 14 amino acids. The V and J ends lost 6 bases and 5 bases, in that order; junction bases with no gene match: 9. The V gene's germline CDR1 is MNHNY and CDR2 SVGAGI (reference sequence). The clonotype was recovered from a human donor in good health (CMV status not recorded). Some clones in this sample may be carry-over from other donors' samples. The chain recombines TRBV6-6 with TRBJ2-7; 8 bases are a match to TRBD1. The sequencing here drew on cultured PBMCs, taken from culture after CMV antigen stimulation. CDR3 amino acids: CASRRDRGWDEQYF. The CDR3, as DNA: TGTGCCAGCAGAAGAGACAGGGGCTGGGACGAGCAGTACTTC.